This TCR beta chain was identified in a study of blood T cell repertoires in COVID-19. Study information: Nucleic acid was either cDNA or gDNA, and it came from T cells, B-cell-depleted T cells, or PBMCs.

The method was immunoSEQ multiplex PCR; TCRdb's version includes in-frame clones alone and lacks a portion of them. The data hold around 200,000 clones, with around 83% observed a single time. Input material: peripheral blood. The sequence came from a woman of 80 years or more with acute or convalescent COVID-19.

The DNA for the CDR3 is TGCGCCAGCAGATTGACTAGCGGGAGGTCTTACAATGAGCAGTTCTTC. The encoded protein is CASRLTSGRSYNEQFF. The V call is TRBV5-1, the J call TRBJ2-1; 13 bases line up with TRBD2. The CDR3 has 16 residues. Germline V gene lookup returns CDR1 SGHRS and CDR2 YFSETQ. Trimming removed 5 bases from V and 4 bases from J; junction bases left unmatched: 6.